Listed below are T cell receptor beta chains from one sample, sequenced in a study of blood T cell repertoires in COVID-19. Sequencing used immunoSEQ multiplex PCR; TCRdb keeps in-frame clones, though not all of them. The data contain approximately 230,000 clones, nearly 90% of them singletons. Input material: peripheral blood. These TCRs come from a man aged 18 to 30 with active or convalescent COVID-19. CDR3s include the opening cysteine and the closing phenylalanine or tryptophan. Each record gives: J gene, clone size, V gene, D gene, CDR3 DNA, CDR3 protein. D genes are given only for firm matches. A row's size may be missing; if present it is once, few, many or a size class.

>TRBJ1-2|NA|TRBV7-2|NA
TGTGCCAGCAGCATCCGGACTGACTTTTATGGCTACACCTTC
CASSIRTDFYGYTF
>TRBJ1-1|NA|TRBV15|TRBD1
TGTGCCACCAGCGGATTACAGGGGGCGAACACTGAAGCTTTCTTT
CATSGLQGANTEAFF
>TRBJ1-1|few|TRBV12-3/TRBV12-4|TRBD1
TGTGCCAGCAGTTTAGGAGGGGGCAGTCCAGCTTTCTTT
CASSLGGGSPAFF
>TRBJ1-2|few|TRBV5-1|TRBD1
TGCGCCAGCAGCTTGTCGGGACAGGGCCTCTATGGCTACACCTTC
CASSLSGQGLYGYTF
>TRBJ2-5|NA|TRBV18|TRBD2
TGTGCCAGTTCCGGGACTAGCGGAGAGACCCAGTACTTC
CASSGTSGETQYF
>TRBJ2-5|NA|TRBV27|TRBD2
TGTGCCAGCAGTCCCAATATAGCGGGAGATGGTTGGGAGACCCAGTACTTC
CASSPNIAGDGWETQYF
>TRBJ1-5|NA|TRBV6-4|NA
TGTGCCAGCAGTGAGTCCGGGGGTGGCAATCAGCCCCAGCATTTT
CASSESGGGNQPQHF
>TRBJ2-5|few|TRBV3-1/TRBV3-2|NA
TGTGCCAGCAGCCTAGTCGAGACCCAGTACTTC
CASSLVETQYF
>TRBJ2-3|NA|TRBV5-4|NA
TGTGCCAGCAGCTTGGCCGGGTCCCAACGCACAGATACGCAGTATTTT
CASSLAGSQRTDTQYF
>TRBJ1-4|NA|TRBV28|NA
TGTGCCAGCAGTATTCCACCGGGAGGGCGGGAAAAACTGTTTTTT
CASSIPPGGREKLFF
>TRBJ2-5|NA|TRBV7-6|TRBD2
TGTGCCAGCAGCACACGGACTAGCGGGGGGGTCAAACTCAGACAAGAGACCCAGTACTTC
CASSTRTSGGVKLRQETQYF
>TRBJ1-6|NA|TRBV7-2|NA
TGTGCCAGCACCGACAGTCCAGAGACCGGGCGCCTCCACTTT
CASTDSPETGRLHF
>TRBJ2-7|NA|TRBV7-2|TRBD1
TGTGCCAGCAGCCCACCTGGGACAGGGGGCGTTTACGAGCAGTACTTC
CASSPPGTGGVYEQYF
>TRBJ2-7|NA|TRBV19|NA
TGTGCCAGTAGTATAACAGGGAGCTCCTACGAGCAGTACTTC
CASSITGSSYEQYF
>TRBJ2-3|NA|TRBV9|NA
TGTGCCAGCAGCAAAGGGGCCCTATCAGGGGATACGCAGTATTTT
CASSKGALSGDTQYF
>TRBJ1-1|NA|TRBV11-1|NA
TGTGCCAGCAGCAATACAGGGTATGGGAACACTGAAGCTTTCTTT
CASSNTGYGNTEAFF
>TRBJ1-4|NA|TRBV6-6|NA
TGTGCCAGCAGTTACCCGGGGAATGAAAAACTGTTTTTT
CASSYPGNEKLFF
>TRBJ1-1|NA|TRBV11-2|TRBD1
TGTGCCAGCAGCAAGCGACAGGGGAGCACTGAAGCTTTCTTT
CASSKRQGSTEAFF
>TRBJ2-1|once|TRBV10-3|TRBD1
TGTGCCATCAGTACAGGGGGCAATGAGCAGTTCTTC
CAISTGGNEQFF
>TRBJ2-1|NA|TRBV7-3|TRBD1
TGTGCCAGCAGCCCCAGGACAGGAACTAATGAGCAGTTCTTC
CASSPRTGTNEQFF
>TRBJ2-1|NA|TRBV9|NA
TGTGCCAGCAGCGTATCAGGGGGGAATGAGCAGTTCTTC
CASSVSGGNEQFF
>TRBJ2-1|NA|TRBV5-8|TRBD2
TGTGCCAGCAGCGTAAAAGCGGGAGGGCCTTACAATGAGCAGTTCTTC
CASSVKAGGPYNEQFF
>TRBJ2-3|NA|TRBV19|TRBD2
TGTGCCAGTAGTACCCGACTAGCTTCAGGCGCAGATACGCAGTATTTT
CASSTRLASGADTQYF
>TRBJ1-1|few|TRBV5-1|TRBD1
TGCGCCAGCAGCCTCCGGACAGGGGGGAACACTGAAGCTTTCTTT
CASSLRTGGNTEAFF
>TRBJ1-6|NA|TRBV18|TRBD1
TGTGCCAGCTCACCACGAGGGACAGATAATTCACCCCTCCACTTT
CASSPRGTDNSPLHF
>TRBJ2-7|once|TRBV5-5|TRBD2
TGTGCCAGCAGCTTGGGGCTAGCGGGAGGGCCTTACGAGCAGTACTTC
CASSLGLAGGPYEQYF
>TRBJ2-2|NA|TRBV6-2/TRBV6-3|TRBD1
TGTGCCAGCAGTTACTCGACGAGGGGGCACGACACCGGGGAGCTGTTTTTT
CASSYSTRGHDTGELFF
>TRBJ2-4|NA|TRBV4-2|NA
TGTGCCAGCAGCCAAGAGTTGGGCGGGTGGCTAGCCAAAAACATTCAGTACTTC
CASSQELGGWLAKNIQYF
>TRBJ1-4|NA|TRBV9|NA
TGTGCCAGCAGCGTGCAGGCAACTAATGAAAAACTGTTTTTT
CASSVQATNEKLFF
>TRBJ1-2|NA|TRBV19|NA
TGTGCCAGTAGTATCCGAGGTAACTATGGCTACACCTTC
CASSIRGNYGYTF
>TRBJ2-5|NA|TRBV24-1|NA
TGTGCCACCAGTGCGGACTTACAAGAGACCCAGTACTTC
CATSADLQETQYF
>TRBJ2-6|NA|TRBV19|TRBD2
TGTGCCAGTAAGCCGGCGGGAGAGGGTGGGGCCAACGTCCTGACTTTC
CASKPAGEGGANVLTF
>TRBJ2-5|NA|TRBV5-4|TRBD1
TGTGCCAGCAGCCAGTCAGGGGGAGCTGGGGAGACCCAGTACTTC
CASSQSGGAGETQYF
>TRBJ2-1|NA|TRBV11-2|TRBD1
TGTGCCAGCAGCCTACGGACAGGGGAGTTTCTCAATGAGCAGTTCTTC
CASSLRTGEFLNEQFF
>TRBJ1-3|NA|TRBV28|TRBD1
TGTGCCAGCAGTTATAGCGGTTACAGGGGCTCTGGAAACACCATATATTTT
CASSYSGYRGSGNTIYF
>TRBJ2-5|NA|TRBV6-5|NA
TGTGCCAGCAGTCATCAAGAGACCCAGTACTTC
CASSHQETQYF
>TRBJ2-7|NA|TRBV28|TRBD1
TGTGCCAGCAGCCCCAGGGGGCGCACCGGGGAGCAGTACTTC
CASSPRGRTGEQYF
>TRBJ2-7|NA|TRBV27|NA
TGTGCCAGCAGTTTGTTGGACTCCGAGCAGTACTTC
CASSLLDSEQYF
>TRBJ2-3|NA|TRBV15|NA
TGTGCCACCAGCAGAGCTGGACTCTCATTCGAGAACGCAGGAGATACGCAGTATTTT
CATSRAGLSFENAGDTQYF
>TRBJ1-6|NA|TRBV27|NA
TGTGCCAGCAGTTTCCCCCCCGGGGTTAATTCACCCCTCCACTTT
CASSFPPGVNSPLHF
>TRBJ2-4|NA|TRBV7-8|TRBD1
TGTGCCAGCAGCTTAGCGACGGGACAGGCCTGGTACTTC
CASSLATGQAWYF
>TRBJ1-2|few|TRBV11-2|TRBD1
TGTGCCAGCAGGGGGACAGGGGGCGTTGGTGACTATGGCTACACCTTC
CASRGTGGVGDYGYTF
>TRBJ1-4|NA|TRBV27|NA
TGTGCCAGCAGTTACCATGGACAGCCAGAACTGTTTTTT
CASSYHGQPELFF
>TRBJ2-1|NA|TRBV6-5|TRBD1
TGTGCCAGCATATCTGTTCGGACAGGGTACAATGAGCAGTTCTTC
CASISVRTGYNEQFF
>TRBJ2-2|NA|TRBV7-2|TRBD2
TGTGCCAGCAGCTCACCAGCGGGGGGGAACACCGGGGAGCTGTTTTTT
CASSSPAGGNTGELFF
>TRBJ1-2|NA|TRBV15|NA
TGTGCCACCAGCAGAGATCATAGGAGCGGCTACACCTTC
CATSRDHRSGYTF
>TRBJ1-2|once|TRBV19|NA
TGTGCCAGTAGTATAGGGCACCAAGATTATGGCTACACCTTC
CASSIGHQDYGYTF
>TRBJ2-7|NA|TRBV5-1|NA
TGCGCCAGCAGCACGCGTCCGGGGTCCTACGAGCAGTACTTC
CASSTRPGSYEQYF